This paragraph reports one T cell receptor beta chain. The sample is drawn from a study of blood T cell repertoires in COVID-19. The method was immunoSEQ multiplex PCR; TCRdb's version includes in-frame clones alone and lacks a portion of them. The table has around 250,000 clones, more than 80% seen once; the top ten hold roughly 4.3%. V trimming: 4 bases; J trimming: 2 bases; junction bases outside the gene matches: 9. Germline V gene lookup returns CDR1 SGHNT and CDR2 YYREEE (reference sequence). This CDR3 region has 16 residues. Sequencing was performed on PBMCs or T cells enriched from blood (not recorded which). The origin of this receptor is a woman aged 25-40 years with acute COVID-19. V usage is TRBV5-4 and J usage is TRBJ2-1, with 7 bases identical to TRBD2. The CDR3 loop is CASSPDRDYPYNEQFF. The CDR3 region has the DNA TGTGCCAGCAGCCCCGACCGGGACTACCCCTACAATGAGCAGTTCTTC.